A single sample gave rise to the 18 T cell receptor beta chains below, sequenced in a study of blood T cell repertoires in COVID-19. The data were produced by immunoSEQ multiplex PCR, yet TCRdb's version contains in-frame clones alone and is incomplete. Of about 270,000 clones in the sample, 82% were seen once. Sequencing was done on a sample of peripheral blood. The receptors were sampled from a woman aged 18 to 35 with acute or convalescent COVID-19.

The rearrangement uses TRBV3-1 (or the pseudogene TRBV3-2) and TRBJ2-7, with D uncertain. V gave up 2 bases and J gave up 0 bases, with 8 bases separating them. The germline V gene has CDR1 LGHDT and CDR2 YNNKEL (reference sequence). The CDR3 consists of 14 residues. CDR3 sequence: CASSQYPYSYEQYF. DNA for the CDR3: TGTGCCAGCAGCCAATATCCTTACTCCTACGAGCAGTACTTC.

The chain recombines TRBV14 with TRBJ2-7; 7 positions match TRBD2. Germline CDR1 is SGHDN and CDR2 is FVKESK. The junction had 15 bases not matched to a gene; V was cut back by 1 base and J by 6 bases. This CDR3 is 17 amino acids long. The DNA of the CDR3 is TGTGCCAGCAGCCAAGGGGCCTTGTGGGCGGGAGTAGTCGAGCAGTACTTC. Translating gives CASSQGALWAGVVEQYF.

This clone was counted a single time. For the CDR3, the DNA is TGTGCCAGCAGTTACTCGAGTACAGATCCCTACGAGCAGTACTTC. This gives the protein CASSYSSTDPYEQYF. The chain links TRBV6-5 to TRBJ2-7; no definite D call. The germline CDR1 and CDR2 sequences are MNHEY and SVGAGI. CDR3 size: 15 residues. Between the trimmed V and J ends, which lost 0 bases and 2 bases, there was a span of 11 bases.

The table lists this clone with a count of one. This chain joins TRBV3-1 (or the pseudogene TRBV3-2) and TRBJ2-7; 9 nucleotides match TRBD2. V trimming: 4 bases; J trimming: 2 bases; junction bases outside the gene matches: 9. Germline V gene lookup returns CDR1 LGHDT and CDR2 YNNKEL (reference sequence). The CDR3 has 16 amino acids. The CDR3 DNA sequence: TGTGCCAGCAGCCGAAGGGGCGGGAGGGAACCCTACGAGCAGTACTTC. Translation gives CASSRRGGREPYEQYF.

The chain joins TRBV7-2 to TRBJ2-2, with D possibly being TRBD1 (6 bases). Germline loops: CDR1 SGHTA, CDR2 FQGNSA. There are 19 residues in the CDR3. The V gene lost 2 bases and the J gene lost 4 bases, with 23 bases spanning the gap. CDR3 residues: CASSLKLTGWIVGTGELFF. The CDR3 DNA is TGTGCCAGCAGCTTAAAACTCACAGGGTGGATTGTTGGCACCGGGGAGCTGTTTTTT.

This sequence joins TRBV19 and TRBJ2-2; 8 nucleotides agree with TRBD1. The V segment lost 4 bases and the J segment 4 bases; nucleotides outside the gene matches: 5. Germline CDR1 is LNHDA and CDR2 is SQIVND (reference sequence). The CDR3 sequence is 15 residues long. CDR3 DNA sequence: TGTGCCAGTAGTACCGGACAGGGAGGCACCGGGGAGCTGTTTTTT. Its protein is CASSTGQGGTGELFF.

The chain has TRBV18 and TRBJ1-5; TRBD1 might be the D (5 bases). The CDR3 covers 16 residues. Germline CDR1 is KGHSH and CDR2 is LQKENI. The V gene lost 5 bases and the J gene lost 4 bases, with 18 bases spanning the gap. The CDR3 sequence: CASSSIGRTQNQPQHF. CDR3 nucleotide sequence: TGTGCCAGCTCATCAATAGGTCGGACACAAAATCAGCCCCAGCATTTT.

The V gene is TRBV20-1, the J gene TRBJ2-1; 8 nucleotides line up with TRBD2. V dropped 3 bases and J dropped 2; count of bases not matched to a gene: 3. Per germline, CDR1 DFQATT and CDR2 SNEGSKA (reference sequence). The CDR3 covers 14 residues. The CDR3 region is CSASVAGPYNEQFF. CDR3 in DNA: TGCAGTGCTAGTGTAGCGGGACCCTACAATGAGCAGTTCTTC.

CDR3 in amino acids: CASSLSLRQATNEQFF. The CDR3, as DNA: TGTGCCAGCAGTTTATCCCTAAGGCAGGCGACCAATGAGCAGTTCTTC. This sequence joins TRBV27 and TRBJ2-1; D is ambiguous. Deletions cut 0 bases from V and 6 bases from J, with 15 bases between. Looked up from germline, CDR1 is MNHEY and CDR2 is SMNVEV (reference sequence). The CDR3 has 16 residues.

This clone came up a few times. J is TRBJ2-7 and V is TRBV6-1; 13 bases align to TRBD2. CDR3 length: 17 residues. V lost 1 base, J lost 9 bases, and 12 bases stayed unmatched. Germline lookup yields CDR1 MNHNS and CDR2 SASEGT. The CDR3 DNA sequence: TGTGCCAGCAGTGAAGGGGGTACTAGCGGGAGGGCCGCGGGGCAGTACTTC. Translated, it gives CASSEGGTSGRAAGQYF.

The rearrangement joins TRBV30 to TRBJ2-3, with D perhaps matching TRBD1 (6 bases). CDR1 GTSNPN and CDR2 SVGIG come from the germline V gene (reference sequence). CDR3 length: 13 residues. V shed 1 base and J shed 3 bases, with 8 bases lying between them. CDR3 amino acids: CAWSGGLTDTQYF. The CDR3 nucleotides read TGTGCCTGGAGTGGGGGGCTGACAGATACGCAGTATTTT.

This clone is a singleton in its sample. This chain uses TRBV7-3 with TRBJ2-1; D is unclear. This CDR3 contains 14 residues. Trimming took off 4 bases at V and 5 bases at J, with 12 bases between the two ends. Germline V gene lookup returns CDR1 SGHTA and CDR2 FQGTGA. The CDR3: CASSSGYRDNEQFF. In DNA form, the CDR3 reads TGTGCCAGCAGCTCCGGGTATCGGGACAATGAGCAGTTCTTC.

This clone was counted only a few times. The chain uses TRBV6-5 and TRBJ1-2, with D possibly TRBD1 on 6 matching bases. Germline CDR1 and CDR2: MNHEY and SVGAGI. The CDR3 extends over 15 amino acids. V dropped 4 bases and J dropped 6 bases, with 18 bases sitting between them. CDR3 sequence reads: CASSFWADRINGYTF. As DNA, the CDR3 is TGTGCCAGCAGTTTTTGGGCGGACAGAATTAATGGCTACACCTTC.

V is TRBV6-2 or TRBV6-3 and J is TRBJ1-1; TRBD1 is a possible D gene (5 bases). The CDR3 runs to 13 residues. V lost 2 bases to trimming and J lost 6 bases, with 10 bases between them. Germline values: CDR1 MNHEY, CDR2 SVGEGT. CDR3 residues: CASSYGAISEAFF. The CDR3 coding sequence is TGTGCCAGCAGTTACGGGGCCATTTCTGAAGCTTTCTTT.

This chain joins TRBV2 and TRBJ1-2; 9 bases are shared with TRBD1. The CDR3 has 15 amino acids. V was clipped by 6 bases and J by 5 bases; unmatched bases: 10. Germline V gene data show CDR1 as SNHLY and CDR2 as FYNNEI. CDR3 DNA sequence: TGTGCCAGCAGAGACCCGGGACAGGGCCTATATGGCTACACCTTC. Encoded protein: CASRDPGQGLYGYTF.

This chain connects TRBV28 to TRBJ2-1, with 14 bases matching TRBD2. This CDR3 contains 19 residues. Germline V gene lookup returns CDR1 MDHEN and CDR2 SYDVKM. With 5 bases clipped from V and 0 bases from J, the junction kept 9 bases outside the gene matches. CDR3 bases: TGTGCCAGCAGTCCGCGACTAGCGGGAGGGCCGAGCTCCTACAATGAGCAGTTCTTC. Its translation is CASSPRLAGGPSSYNEQFF.

The gene calls are TRBV27 and TRBJ1-1; 7 positions match TRBD1. The CDR3 is 14 residues long. CDR1 is MNHEY, CDR2 SMNVEV, per germline (reference sequence). With V trimmed by 6 bases and J by 7 bases, 11 bases remained unmatched. The CDR3 region is CASSHRTGPIEAFF. CDR3 DNA sequence: TGTGCCAGCAGCCATCGGACAGGACCAATTGAAGCTTTCTTT.

This sequence joins TRBV18 and TRBJ1-2; D is unresolved. V was shortened by 3 bases and J by 4 bases, with 9 bases between the two germline ends. Germline CDR1 and CDR2: KGHSH and LQKENI. The CDR3 totals 13 residues. This CDR3 reads CASSPSGLYGYTF. The CDR3 DNA reads as TGTGCCAGCTCACCCTCAGGACTCTATGGCTACACCTTC.